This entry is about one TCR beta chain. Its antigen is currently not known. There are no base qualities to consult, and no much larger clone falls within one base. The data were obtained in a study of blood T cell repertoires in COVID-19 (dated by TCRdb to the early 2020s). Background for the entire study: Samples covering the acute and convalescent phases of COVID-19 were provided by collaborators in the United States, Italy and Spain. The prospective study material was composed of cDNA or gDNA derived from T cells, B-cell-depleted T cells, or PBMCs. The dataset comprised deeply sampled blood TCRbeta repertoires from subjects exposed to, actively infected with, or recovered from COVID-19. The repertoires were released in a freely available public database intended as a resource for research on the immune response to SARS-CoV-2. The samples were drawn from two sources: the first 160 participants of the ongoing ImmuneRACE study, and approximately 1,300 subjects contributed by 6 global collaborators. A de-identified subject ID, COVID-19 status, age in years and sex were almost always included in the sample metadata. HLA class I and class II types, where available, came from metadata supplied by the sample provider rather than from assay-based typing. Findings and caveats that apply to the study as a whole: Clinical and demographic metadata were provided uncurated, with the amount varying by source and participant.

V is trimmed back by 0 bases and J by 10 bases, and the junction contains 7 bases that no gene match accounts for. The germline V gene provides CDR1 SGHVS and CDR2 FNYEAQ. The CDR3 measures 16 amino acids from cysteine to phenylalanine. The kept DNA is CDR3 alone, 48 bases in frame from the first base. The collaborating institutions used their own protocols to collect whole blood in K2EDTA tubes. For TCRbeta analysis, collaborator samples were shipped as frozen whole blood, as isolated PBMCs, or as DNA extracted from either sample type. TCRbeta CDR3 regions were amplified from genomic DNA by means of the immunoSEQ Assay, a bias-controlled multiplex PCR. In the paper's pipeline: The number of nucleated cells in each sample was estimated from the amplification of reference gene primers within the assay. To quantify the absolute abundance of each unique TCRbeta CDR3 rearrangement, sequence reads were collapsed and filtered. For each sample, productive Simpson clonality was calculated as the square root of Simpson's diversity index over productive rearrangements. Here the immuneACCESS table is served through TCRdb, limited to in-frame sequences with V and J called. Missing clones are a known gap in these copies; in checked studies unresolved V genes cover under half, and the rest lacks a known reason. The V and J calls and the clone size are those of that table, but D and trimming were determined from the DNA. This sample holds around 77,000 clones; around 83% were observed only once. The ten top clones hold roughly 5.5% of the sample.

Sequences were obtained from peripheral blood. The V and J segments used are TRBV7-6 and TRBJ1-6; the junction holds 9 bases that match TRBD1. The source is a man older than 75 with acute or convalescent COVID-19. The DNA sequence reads TGTGCCAGCAGCTTAGCCCGGGACAGGGTTGCCTCACCCCTCCACTTT. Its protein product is CASSLARDRVASPLHF. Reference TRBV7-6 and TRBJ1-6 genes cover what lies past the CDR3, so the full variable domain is GAGVSQSPRYKVTKRGQDVALRCDPISGHVSLYWYRQALGQGPEFLTYFNYEAQQDKSGLPNDRFSAERPEGSISTLTIQRTEQRDSAMYRCASSLARDRVASPLHFGNGTRLTVT.